This T cell receptor (beta chain) was sequenced for a study of T cell changes during pregnancy in multiple sclerosis. This CDR3 is 12 amino acids long. Trimming stripped 3 bases from V and 4 bases from J, with 7 bases between. Germline CDR1 GTSNPN, CDR2 SVGIG (reference sequence). Measured with immunoSEQ multiplex PCR; TCRdb has only the in-frame clones, and not every one. The table has around 65,000 clones, under 95% seen once; the top ten hold about 1.3%. This clone was counted between two and nine times. This specimen consisted of peripheral blood, obtained in the third trimester of pregnancy. The V call is TRBV30, the J call TRBJ1-3; D is ambiguous. The sequence was collected from a female donor in good health, enrolled as a control in a pregnancy study. CDR3 amino acids: CAWSEHGNTIYF. CDR3 bases: TGTGCCTGGAGCGAACACGGAAACACCATATATTTT.